This T cell receptor (beta chain) derives from a study of blood T cells in healthy people across ages. A second PCR, run for 7 to 11 cycles, used a sample-barcoded 5' primer plus a J-beta primer mix. MiXCR, run by TCRdb on the 5' RACE reads, gives a single entry per CDR3 protein. This table holds fewer than 1,200,000 distinct CDR3 sequences, 20% to 25% found once. Donation came from healthy Caucasian individuals in Russia who were aged 6 to 90. Researchers collected 9 to 10 milliliters of peripheral blood from every single donor. The CDR3 is made up of 13 amino acids. CDR1 is SQVTM, CDR2 ANQGSEA, per germline. V gave up 5 bases and J gave up 2 bases, with 13 bases separating them. This clonotype was found a few times. These same records also appear under a second study, on T cells of mothers and their children. That source adds: Per mother, over 8 million TCR beta CDR3 reads were obtained; per child, 2.5 million to 3.5 million.

The TCR originated in a girl aged 2-9 years in good health. V gene TRBV29-1 combines with J gene TRBJ2-7, with D possibly being TRBD1 (6 bases). Sequences were obtained from blood. As DNA, the CDR3 is TGCAGCGTTCAACAGGGACCTACCTACGAGCAGTACTTC. Amino acid sequence: CSVQQGPTYEQYF.